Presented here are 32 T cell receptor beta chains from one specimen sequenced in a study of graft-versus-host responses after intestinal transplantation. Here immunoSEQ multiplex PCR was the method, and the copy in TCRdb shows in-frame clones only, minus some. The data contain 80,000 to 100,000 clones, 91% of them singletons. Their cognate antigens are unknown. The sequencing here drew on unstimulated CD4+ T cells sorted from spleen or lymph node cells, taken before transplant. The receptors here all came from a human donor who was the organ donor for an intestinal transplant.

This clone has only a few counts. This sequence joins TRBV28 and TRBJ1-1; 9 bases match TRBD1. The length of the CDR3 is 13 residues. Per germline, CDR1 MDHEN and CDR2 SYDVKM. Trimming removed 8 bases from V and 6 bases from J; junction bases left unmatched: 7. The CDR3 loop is CASLLQGAPEAFF. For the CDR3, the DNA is TGTGCCAGCCTCTTACAGGGGGCCCCTGAAGCTTTCTTT.

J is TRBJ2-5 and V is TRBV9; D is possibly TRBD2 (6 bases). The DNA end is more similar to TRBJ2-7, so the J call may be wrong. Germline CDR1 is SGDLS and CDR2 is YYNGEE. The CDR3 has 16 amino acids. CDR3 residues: CASSVGDSLGPYEQYF. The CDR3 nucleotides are TGTGCCAGCAGCGTAGGGGACTCCCTGGGTCCCTACGAGCAGTACTTC.

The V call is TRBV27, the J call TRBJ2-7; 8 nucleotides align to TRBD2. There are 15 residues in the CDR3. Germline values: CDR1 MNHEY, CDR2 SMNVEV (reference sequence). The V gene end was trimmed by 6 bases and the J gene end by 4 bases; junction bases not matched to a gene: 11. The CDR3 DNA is TGTGCCAGCAGCCGCCGGGGGGGGGCTGCTTACGAGCAGTACTTC. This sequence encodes CASSRRGGAAYEQYF.

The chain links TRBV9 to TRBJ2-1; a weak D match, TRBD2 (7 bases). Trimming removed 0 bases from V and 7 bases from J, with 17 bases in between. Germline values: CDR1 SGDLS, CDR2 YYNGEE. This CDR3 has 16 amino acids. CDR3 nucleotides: TGTGCCAGCAGCGTAGCTCCTGGGGGGGCAAAGAATGAGCAGTTCTTC. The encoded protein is CASSVAPGGAKNEQFF.

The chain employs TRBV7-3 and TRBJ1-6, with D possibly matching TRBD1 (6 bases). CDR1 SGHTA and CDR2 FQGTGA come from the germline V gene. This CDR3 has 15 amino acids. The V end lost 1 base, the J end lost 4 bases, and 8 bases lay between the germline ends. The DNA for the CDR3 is TGTGCCAGCAGCTTAAGGACAGAATATAATTCACCCCTCCACTTT. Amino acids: CASSLRTEYNSPLHF.

The CDR3 protein is CASRYRGINTEAFF. The DNA of the CDR3 is TGTGCCAGTAGATACAGGGGGATAAACACTGAAGCTTTCTTT. The chain carries TRBV19 and TRBJ1-1; 8 bases fit TRBD1. Germline lookup yields CDR1 LNHDA and CDR2 SQIVND (reference sequence). The CDR3 is made up of 14 amino acids. The junction had 5 bases not matched to a gene; V was cut back by 6 bases and J by 2 bases.

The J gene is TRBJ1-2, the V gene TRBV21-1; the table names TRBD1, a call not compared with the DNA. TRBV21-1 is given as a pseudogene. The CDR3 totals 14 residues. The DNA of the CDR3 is TGTGCCAGCAGCAAAGGCTGGGGGCTCTATGGCTACACCTTC. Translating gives CASSKGWGLYGYTF.

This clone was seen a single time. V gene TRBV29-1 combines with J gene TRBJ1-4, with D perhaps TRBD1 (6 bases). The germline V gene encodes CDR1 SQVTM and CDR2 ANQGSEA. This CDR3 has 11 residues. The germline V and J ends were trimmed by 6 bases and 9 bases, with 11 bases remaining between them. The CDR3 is CSVRQEQKLFF. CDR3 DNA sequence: TGCAGCGTGAGACAGGAACAAAAACTGTTTTTT. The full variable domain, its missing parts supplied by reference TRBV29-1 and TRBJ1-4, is SAVISQKPSRDICQRGTSLTIQCQVDSQVTMMFWYRQQPGQSLTLIATANQGSEATYESGFVIDKFPISRPNLTFSTLTVSNMSPEDSSIYLCSVRQEQKLFFGSGTQLSVL.

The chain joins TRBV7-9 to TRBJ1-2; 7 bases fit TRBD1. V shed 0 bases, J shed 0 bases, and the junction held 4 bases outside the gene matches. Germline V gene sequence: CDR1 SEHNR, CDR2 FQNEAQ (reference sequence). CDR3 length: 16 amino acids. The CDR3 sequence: CASSLADRESNYGYTF. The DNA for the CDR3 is TGTGCCAGCAGCTTAGCCGACAGGGAATCTAACTATGGCTACACCTTC.

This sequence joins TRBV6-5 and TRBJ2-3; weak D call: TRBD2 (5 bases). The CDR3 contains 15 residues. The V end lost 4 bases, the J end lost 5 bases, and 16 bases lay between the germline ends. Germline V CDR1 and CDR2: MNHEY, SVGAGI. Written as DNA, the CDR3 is TGTGCCAGCAGTTCGGGCCTGAGGGATGGAGATACGCAGTATTTT. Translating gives CASSSGLRDGDTQYF.

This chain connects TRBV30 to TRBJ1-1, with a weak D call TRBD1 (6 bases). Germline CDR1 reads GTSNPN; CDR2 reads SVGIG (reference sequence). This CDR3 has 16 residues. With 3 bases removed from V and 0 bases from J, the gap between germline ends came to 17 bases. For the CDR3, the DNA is TGTGCCTGGAGAAGGGGGGGCGGCGGAATGAACACTGAAGCTTTCTTT. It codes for CAWRRGGGGMNTEAFF.

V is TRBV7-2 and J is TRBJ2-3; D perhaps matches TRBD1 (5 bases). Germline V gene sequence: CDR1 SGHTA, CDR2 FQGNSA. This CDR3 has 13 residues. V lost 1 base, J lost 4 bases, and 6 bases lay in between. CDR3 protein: CASSLGGADTQYF. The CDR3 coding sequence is TGTGCCAGCAGCTTAGGGGGCGCAGATACGCAGTATTTT.

This CDR3 reads CASSWTLSEGTGELFF. CDR3 nucleotides: TGCGCCAGCAGCTGGACGTTGAGCGAGGGTACCGGGGAGCTGTTTTTT. The chain employs TRBV5-1 and TRBJ2-2; TRBD2 might be the D (5 bases). This CDR3 has 16 residues. CDR1 is SGHRS, CDR2 YFSETQ, per germline. Trimming shortened V by 3 bases and J by 5 bases, and 17 bases separated the two germline ends. Full variable domain (remainder filled in from reference TRBV5-1 and TRBJ2-2): KAGVTQTPRYLIKTRGQQVTLSCSPISGHRSVSWYQQTPGQGLQFLFEYFSETQRNKGNFPGRFSGRQFSNSRSEMNVSTLELGDSALYLCASSWTLSEGTGELFFGEGSRLTVL.

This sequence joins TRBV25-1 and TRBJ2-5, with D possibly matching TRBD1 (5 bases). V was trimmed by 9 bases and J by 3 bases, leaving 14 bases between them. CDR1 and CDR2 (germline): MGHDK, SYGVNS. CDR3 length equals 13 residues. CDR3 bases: TGTGCCAGACCCCAGGGTGACGAAGAGACCCAGTACTTC. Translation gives CARPQGDEETQYF.

CDR3 in DNA: TGTGCCAGCAGCTTAGGCGCTACCGGGGAGCTGTTTTTT. Translation: CASSLGATGELFF. This rearrangement joins TRBV7-6 to TRBJ2-2; D call uncertain. Looked up from germline, CDR1 is SGHVS and CDR2 is FNYEAQ. The CDR3 is 13 residues long. V gave up 1 base and J gave up 5 bases, with 5 bases separating them.

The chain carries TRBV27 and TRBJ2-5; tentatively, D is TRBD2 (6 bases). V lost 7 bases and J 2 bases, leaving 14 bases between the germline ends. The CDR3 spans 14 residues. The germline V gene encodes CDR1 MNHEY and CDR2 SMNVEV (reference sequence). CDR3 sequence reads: CASKWTKQQETQYF. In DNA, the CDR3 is TGTGCCAGCAAATGGACTAAACAACAAGAGACCCAGTACTTC.

The CDR3 here is CASRSTGFMYEQYF. The CDR3 coding sequence is TGTGCCAGCCGATCGACAGGGTTTATGTACGAGCAGTACTTC. V usage is TRBV28 and J usage is TRBJ2-7; TRBD1 matches at 7 bases. The CDR3 is 14 residues long. Germline CDR1 and CDR2: MDHEN and SYDVKM. The ends lost 8 bases at V and 4 bases at J; junction bases unmatched: 11. The full variable domain, rest sourced from reference TRBV28 and TRBJ2-7, is DVKVTQSSRYLVKRTGEKVFLECVQDMDHENMFWYRQDPGLGLRLIYFSYDVKMKEKGDIPEGYSVSREKKERFSLILESASTNQTSMYLCASRSTGFMYEQYFGPGTRLTVT.

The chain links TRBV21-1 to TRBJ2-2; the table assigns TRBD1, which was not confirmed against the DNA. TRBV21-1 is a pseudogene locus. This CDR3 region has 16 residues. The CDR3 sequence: CASSNGGTGFTGELFF. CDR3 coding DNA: TGTGCCAGCAGCAATGGAGGGACAGGGTTCACCGGGGAGCTGTTTTTT.

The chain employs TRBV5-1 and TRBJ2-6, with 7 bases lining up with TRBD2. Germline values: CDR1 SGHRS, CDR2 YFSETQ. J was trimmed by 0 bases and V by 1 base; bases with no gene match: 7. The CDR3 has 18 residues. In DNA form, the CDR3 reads TGCGCCAGCAGCTTGTCGGGGGGAACATTCTCTGGGGCCAACGTCCTGACTTTC. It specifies CASSLSGGTFSGANVLTF.

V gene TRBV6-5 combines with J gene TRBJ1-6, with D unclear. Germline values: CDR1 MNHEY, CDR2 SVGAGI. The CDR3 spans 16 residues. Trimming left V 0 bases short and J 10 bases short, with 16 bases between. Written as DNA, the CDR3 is TGTGCCAGCAGTTACTCGGCGGGCATTCCCGCATCACCCCTCCACTTT. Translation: CASSYSAGIPASPLHF.

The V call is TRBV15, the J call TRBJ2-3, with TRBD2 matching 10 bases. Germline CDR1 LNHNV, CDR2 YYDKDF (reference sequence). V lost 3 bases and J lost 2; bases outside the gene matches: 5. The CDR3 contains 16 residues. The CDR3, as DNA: TGTGCCACCAGCAGTCTAGGACTAGCGGCCACAGATACGCAGTATTTT. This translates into CATSSLGLAATDTQYF.

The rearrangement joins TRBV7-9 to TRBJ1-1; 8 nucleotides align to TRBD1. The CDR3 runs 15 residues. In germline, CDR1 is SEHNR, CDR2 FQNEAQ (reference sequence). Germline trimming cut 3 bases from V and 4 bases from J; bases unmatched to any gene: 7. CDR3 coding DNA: TGTGCCAGCAGCTTCCCCGACAGGGGCGGCACTGAAGCTTTCTTT. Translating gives CASSFPDRGGTEAFF.

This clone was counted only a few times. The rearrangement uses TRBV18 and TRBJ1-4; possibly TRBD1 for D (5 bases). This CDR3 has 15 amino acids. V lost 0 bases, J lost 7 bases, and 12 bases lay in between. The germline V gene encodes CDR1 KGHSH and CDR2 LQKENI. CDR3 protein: CASSPPNGRGEKLFF. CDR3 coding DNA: TGTGCCAGCTCACCACCCAACGGGAGGGGTGAAAAACTGTTTTTT.

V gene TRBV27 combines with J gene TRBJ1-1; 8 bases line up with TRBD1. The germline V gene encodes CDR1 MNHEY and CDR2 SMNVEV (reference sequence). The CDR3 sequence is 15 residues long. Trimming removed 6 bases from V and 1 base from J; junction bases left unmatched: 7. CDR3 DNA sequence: TGTGCCAGCAGAAGGCAGGGGGCAAGGAACACTGAAGCTTTCTTT. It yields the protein CASRRQGARNTEAFF.

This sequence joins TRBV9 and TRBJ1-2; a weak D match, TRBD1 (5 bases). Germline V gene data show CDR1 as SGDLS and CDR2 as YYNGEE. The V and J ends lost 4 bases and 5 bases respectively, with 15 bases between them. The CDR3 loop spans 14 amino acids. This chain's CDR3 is CASSSLGGMYGYTF. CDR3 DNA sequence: TGTGCCAGCAGCTCCCTCGGGGGGATGTATGGCTACACCTTC.

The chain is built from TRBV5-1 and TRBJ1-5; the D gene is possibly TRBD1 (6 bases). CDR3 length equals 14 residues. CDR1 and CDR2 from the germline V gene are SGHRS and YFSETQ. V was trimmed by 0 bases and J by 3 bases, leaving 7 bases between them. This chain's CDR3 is CASSLGTDNQPQHF. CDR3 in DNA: TGCGCCAGCAGCTTGGGGACAGACAATCAGCCCCAGCATTTT.

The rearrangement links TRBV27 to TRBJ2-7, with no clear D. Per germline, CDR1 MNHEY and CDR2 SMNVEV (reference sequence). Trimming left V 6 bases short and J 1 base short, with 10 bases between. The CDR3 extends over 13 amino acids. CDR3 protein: CASSLERSYEQYF. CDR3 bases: TGTGCCAGCAGCCTCGAACGGTCCTACGAGCAGTACTTC.

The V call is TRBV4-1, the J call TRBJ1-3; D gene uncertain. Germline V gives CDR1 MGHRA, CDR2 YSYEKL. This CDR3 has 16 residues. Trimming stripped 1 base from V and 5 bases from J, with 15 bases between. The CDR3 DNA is TGCGCCAGCAGCCAAGGCCAACTCATTACGAGAAACACCATATATTTT. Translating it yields CASSQGQLITRNTIYF.

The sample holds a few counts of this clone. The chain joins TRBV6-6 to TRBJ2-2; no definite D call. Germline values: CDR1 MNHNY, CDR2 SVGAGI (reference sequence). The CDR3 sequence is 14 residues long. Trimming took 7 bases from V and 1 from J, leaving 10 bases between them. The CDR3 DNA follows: TGTGCCAGCATCGGGTTATGGAACACCGGGGAGCTGTTTTTT. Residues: CASIGLWNTGELFF.

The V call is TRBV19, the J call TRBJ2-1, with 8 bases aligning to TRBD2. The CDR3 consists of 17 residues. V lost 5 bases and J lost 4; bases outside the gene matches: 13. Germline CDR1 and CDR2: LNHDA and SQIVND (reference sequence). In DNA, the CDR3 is TGTGCCAGTAGTTCCCGACTAGCGAGTGGGGGGTACAATGAGCAGTTCTTC. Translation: CASSSRLASGGYNEQFF.

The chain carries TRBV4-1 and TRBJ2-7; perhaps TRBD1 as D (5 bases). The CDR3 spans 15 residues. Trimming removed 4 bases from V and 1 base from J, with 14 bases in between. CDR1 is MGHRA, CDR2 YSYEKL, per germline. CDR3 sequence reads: CASSPRIGVSYEQYF. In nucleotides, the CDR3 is TGCGCCAGCAGCCCCCGCATAGGGGTTTCCTACGAGCAGTACTTC.

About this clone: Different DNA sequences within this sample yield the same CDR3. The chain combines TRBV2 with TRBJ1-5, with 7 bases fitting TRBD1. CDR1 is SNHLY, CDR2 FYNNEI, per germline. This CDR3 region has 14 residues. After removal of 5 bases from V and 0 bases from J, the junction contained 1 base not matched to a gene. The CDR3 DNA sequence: TGTGCCAGCAGTCGGGACAGTAGCAATCAGCCCCAGCATTTT. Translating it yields CASSRDSSNQPQHF.